The next 16 T cell receptor beta chains were all read from a single sample in a study of cytomegalovirus exposure and HLA in healthy donors. The PCR made use of 60 Vbeta and 13 Jbeta primers. Assay used: immunoSEQ multiplex PCR; TCRdb lists only in-frame clones, some missing. The profile shows about 130,000 clones, about two thirds of them singletons. Specimen: PBMCs. These receptors were taken from a woman aged 60 to 75 in good health and CMV-seropositive.

The genes are TRBV11-2 and TRBJ2-2, with TRBD1 matching 8 bases. The germline V gene has CDR1 SGHAT and CDR2 FQNNGV. This CDR3 has 15 amino acids. The V and J ends lost 5 bases and 1 base, in that order; junction bases with no gene match: 3. For the CDR3, the DNA is TGTGCCAGCAGCCCGGGACAGGTGAACACCGGGGAGCTGTTTTTT. This gives the protein CASSPGQVNTGELFF.

V is TRBV7-9 and J is TRBJ1-5; D is undetermined. The CDR3 contains 15 residues. The ends were cut back, 4 bases at V and 2 bases at J, with 12 bases in the middle. Germline V gene lookup returns CDR1 SEHNR and CDR2 FQNEAQ (reference sequence). CDR3 nucleotide sequence: TGTGCCAGCAGCTCTAGTCGGGTTGGCAATCAGCCCCAGCATTTT. As protein: CASSSSRVGNQPQHF.

V usage is TRBV5-4 and J usage is TRBJ2-3; possible D gene TRBD1, 5 bases. This CDR3 has 16 residues. V dropped 0 bases and J dropped 2 bases, with 13 bases sitting between them. Germline-derived CDR1 and CDR2 are SGHNT and YYREEE (reference sequence). CDR3: CASSLGGGRITDTQYF. For the CDR3, the DNA is TGTGCCAGCAGCTTGGGGGGCGGCAGGATCACAGATACGCAGTATTTT.

The V gene is TRBV19, the J gene TRBJ1-2, with 7 bases that match TRBD1. V lost 4 bases and J lost 6; bases outside the gene matches: 8. The germline gives CDR1 LNHDA, CDR2 SQIVND (reference sequence). The CDR3 loop spans 14 amino acids. The CDR3 region has the DNA TGTGCCAGTAGTACACAACAGGGGATGGATGGCTACACCTTC. It encodes CASSTQQGMDGYTF.

As to this clone: One junction end does not reproduce the germline sequence, and a read error may be involved. V gene TRBV7-9 combines with J gene TRBJ1-6; 7 positions match TRBD1. Germline loops: CDR1 SEHNR, CDR2 FQNEAQ (reference sequence). The CDR3 is 17 amino acids. The CDR3 DNA is TGTTCCAGCAGCTTTCAGACAGGGAGCTCCTATAATTCACCCCTCCACTTT. This translates into CSSSFQTGSSYNSPLHF.

This sequence joins TRBV10-3 and TRBJ2-1; 12 positions agree with TRBD2. CDR1 and CDR2 from the germline V gene are ENHRY and SYGVKD. The length of the CDR3 is 16 residues. With V trimmed by 7 bases and J by 6 bases, 10 bases remained unmatched. In nucleotides, the CDR3 is TGTGCCATCACCCCTAGCGGGGGGGCCTTAATCAATGAGCAGTTCTTC. This sequence encodes CAITPSGGALINEQFF.

The V gene is TRBV25-1, the J gene TRBJ1-1; no clear D. Trimming left V 4 bases short and J 8 bases short, with 14 bases between. Germline-derived CDR1 and CDR2 are MGHDK and SYGVNS. The CDR3 loop spans 13 amino acids. The DNA of the CDR3 is TGTGCCAGCAGTGCGGTAACGGGGTCCGAAGCTTTCTTT. This encodes CASSAVTGSEAFF.

Here the CDR3 DNA reads TGTGCCAGCAGCCCGCGGTCCAGTAGCGTCCCCGAGACCCAGTACTTC. It yields the protein CASSPRSSSVPETQYF. The V call is TRBV7-3, the J call TRBJ2-5, with D perhaps matching TRBD2 (5 bases). Germline CDR1 SGHTA, CDR2 FQGTGA. The CDR3 is 16 residues long. V dropped 5 bases and J dropped 5 bases, with 21 bases sitting between them.

V and J are TRBV7-3 and TRBJ1-1; a possible D gene is TRBD1 (6 bases). V lost 4 bases, J lost 3 bases, and 9 bases lay in between. CDR3 length equals 13 residues. Germline lookup yields CDR1 SGHTA and CDR2 FQGTGA. The CDR3 nucleotides are TGTGCCAGCAGCTCCAGACAGGACACTGAAGCTTTCTTT. This translates into CASSSRQDTEAFF.

This rearrangement joins TRBV7-8 to TRBJ1-2, with D uncertain. V shed 0 bases and J shed 8 bases, with 13 bases lying between them. CDR3 length: 14 residues. Germline values: CDR1 SGHVS, CDR2 FQNEAQ. CDR3 nucleotides: TGTGCCAGCAGCTTAGCTGCCACGGCCAGGGGCTACACCTTC. Translated, it gives CASSLAATARGYTF.

V gene TRBV19 combines with J gene TRBJ1-2, with D perhaps matching TRBD1 (5 bases). The CDR3 sequence is 13 residues long. The germline V gene has CDR1 LNHDA and CDR2 SQIVND (reference sequence). V was clipped by 8 bases and J by 4 bases, with 14 bases between them. CDR3 nucleotides: TGTGCCAGTGAGGAGGGGCGCGGCTATGGCTACACCTTC. It is translated as CASEEGRGYGYTF. Drawing the rest from reference TRBV19 and TRBJ1-2, the complete variable domain is DGGITQSPKYLFRKEGQNVTLSCEQNLNHDAMYWYRQDPGQGLRLIYYSQIVNDFQKGDIAEGYSVSREKKESFPLTVTSAQKNPTAFYLCASEEGRGYGYTFGSGTRLTVV.

The V gene is TRBV12-5, the J gene TRBJ2-7; tentative D call: TRBD2 (5 bases). Per germline, CDR1 LGHNT and CDR2 FRNRAP. V lost 1 base to trimming and J lost 1 base, with 8 bases between them. The CDR3 runs 14 residues. Here the CDR3 DNA reads TGTGCTAGTGGTTTGGATGCGGGTTCCTACGAGCAGTACTTC. This encodes CASGLDAGSYEQYF.

The chain links TRBV25-1 to TRBJ1-4, with 9 bases matching TRBD1. V was pared by 5 bases and J by 7 bases, with 8 bases of the junction left unmatched. The CDR3 runs 15 residues. Germline-derived CDR1 and CDR2 are MGHDK and SYGVNS. The CDR3 sequence: CASSPTGGRFEKLFF. CDR3 DNA sequence: TGTGCCAGCAGTCCCACAGGGGGCAGGTTTGAAAAACTGTTTTTT.

About this clone: A junction end diverges from the germline sequence, so it may reflect a read error. The chain uses TRBV19 and TRBJ1-2; TRBD1 aligns across 8 bases. This CDR3 has 15 residues. CDR1 and CDR2 (germline): LNHDA, SQIVND (reference sequence). CDR3 in amino acids: CASSTTGAPKYGYTF. DNA for the CDR3: TGTGCCAGTAGTACGACAGGGGCGCCTAAATATGGCTACACCTTC.

The V gene is TRBV5-6, the J gene TRBJ1-6; D is undetermined. Trimming removed 1 base from V and 9 bases from J, with 11 bases in between. Germline CDR1 reads SGHDT; CDR2 reads YYEEEE. There are 14 residues in the CDR3. CDR3: CASSLSGRGSPLHF. In DNA, the CDR3 is TGTGCCAGCAGCTTGAGTGGAAGAGGTTCACCCCTCCACTTT.

V is TRBV7-9 and J is TRBJ1-2; the D is unclear. From germline, CDR1 is SEHNR and CDR2 FQNEAQ (reference sequence). The CDR3 totals 14 residues. With 3 bases removed from V and 4 bases from J, the gap between germline ends came to 12 bases. Written as DNA, the CDR3 is TGTGCCAGCAGCTTGTTGGGAGGGAGCTATGGCTACACCTTC. Translated, it gives CASSLLGGSYGYTF.